The 21 T cell receptor beta chains listed next were all sequenced from one sample in a study of radiation and T cells in renal cell carcinoma. Assay used: immunoSEQ multiplex PCR; TCRdb lists only in-frame clones, some missing. This repertoire shows roughly 86,000 clones, 85% found once; its top ten account for around 9.4%. Time point of the sample: blood 4 weeks post-SBRT, at nephrectomy. Described treatment: 15 Gy SBRT to primary tumor, nephrectomy 4 weeks later. The sequences come from blood, collected from a patient whose treatment included radiotherapy and nephrectomy. The receptors stem from a man between 45 and 60 years old with renal cell carcinoma.

The rearrangement joins TRBV6-6 to TRBJ1-2; no reliable D call. The germline V and J ends were trimmed by 2 bases and 5 bases, with 12 bases remaining between them. The CDR3 is 14 residues long. Looked up from germline, CDR1 is MNHNY and CDR2 is SVGAGI (reference sequence). For the CDR3, the DNA is TGTGCCAGCAGTTACGCGCAACAGCGTTATGGCTACACCTTC. Translation gives CASSYAQQRYGYTF.

The V call is TRBV5-4, the J call TRBJ1-1, with D unclear. The ends were cut back, 1 base at V and 4 bases at J, with 11 bases in the middle. CDR1 and CDR2 (germline): SGHNT, YYREEE (reference sequence). The CDR3 has 14 amino acids. The CDR3 coding sequence is TGTGCCAGCAGCTTGCCGGGCACTCTCACTGAAGCTTTCTTT. Translation: CASSLPGTLTEAFF.

The chain recombines TRBV5-8 with TRBJ2-2; D gene unclear. V was shortened by 2 bases and J by 4 bases, with 12 bases between the two germline ends. CDR3 length: 15 amino acids. The germline CDR1 and CDR2 sequences are SGHTS and YDEGEE. The CDR3 loop reads CASSFNPSSTGELFF. The CDR3 nucleotides are TGTGCCAGCAGCTTTAACCCCTCGAGCACCGGGGAGCTGTTTTTT.

The rearrangement links TRBV20-1 to TRBJ1-1; TRBD1 might be the D (5 bases). Trimming removed 3 bases from V and 10 bases from J, with 12 bases in between. Per the germline V gene, CDR1 is DFQATT and CDR2 is SNEGSKA (reference sequence). The CDR3 has 11 amino acids. CDR3 bases: TGCAGTGCTAGTGGCGGGGCTTCAGCTTTCTTT. Encoded protein: CSASGGASAFF.

The rearrangement uses TRBV7-2 and TRBJ1-1; D may be TRBD1 (6 bases). CDR3 size: 15 residues. Germline-derived CDR1 and CDR2 are SGHTA and FQGNSA. V lost 5 bases and J lost 4, with 17 bases in between. The CDR3, as DNA: TGTGCCAGCAGCCCAAGGGGGGCCGACGGCACTGAAGCTTTCTTT. Translating it yields CASSPRGADGTEAFF.

This rearrangement joins TRBV7-6 to TRBJ2-1, with 10 positions matching TRBD1. This CDR3 spans 15 amino acids. The germline V gene encodes CDR1 SGHVS and CDR2 FNYEAQ. V was clipped by 3 bases and J by 7 bases; unmatched bases: 6. The CDR3 loop is CASSLGQGTRNEQFF. CDR3 DNA: TGTGCCAGCAGCTTGGGACAGGGGACGAGGAATGAGCAGTTCTTC. The full variable domain, rest sourced from reference TRBV7-6 and TRBJ2-1, is GAGVSQSPRYKVTKRGQDVALRCDPISGHVSLYWYRQALGQGPEFLTYFNYEAQQDKSGLPNDRFSAERPEGSISTLTIQRTEQRDSAMYRCASSLGQGTRNEQFFGPGTRLTVL.

This chain connects TRBV19 to TRBJ2-7; tentatively, D is TRBD2 (6 bases). V was shortened by 4 bases and J by 2 bases, with 12 bases between the two germline ends. The CDR3 is 14 residues long. Per germline, CDR1 LNHDA and CDR2 SQIVND (reference sequence). CDR3 bases: TGTGCCAGTAGTACCGGACTATTTCCCTACGAGCAGTACTTC. This codes for CASSTGLFPYEQYF.

This clone came up once. The chain is built from TRBV12-5 and TRBJ1-4, with D unclear. The CDR3 runs 16 residues. Germline values: CDR1 LGHNT, CDR2 FRNRAP. Trimming removed 2 bases from V and 0 bases from J, with 10 bases in between. The CDR3 coding sequence is TGTGCTAGTGGTTTGAGGGCAGACGCAACTAATGAAAAACTGTTTTTT. Amino acids: CASGLRADATNEKLFF.

This clone has just one count. The J gene is TRBJ2-3, the V gene TRBV13; 7 bases align to TRBD1. The CDR3 runs 15 residues. CDR1 is PRHDT, CDR2 FYEKMQ, per germline (reference sequence). Trimming at V came to 6 bases and at J to 0 bases, leaving 6 bases not matched to a gene. In DNA, the CDR3 is TGTGCCAGCAGGTCTACAGGGGCCAGCACAGATACGCAGTATTTT. Translated, it gives CASRSTGASTDTQYF. Full variable domain (outside the CDR3, taken from reference TRBV13 and TRBJ2-3): AAGVIQSPRHLIKEKRETATLKCYPIPRHDTVYWYQQGPGQDPQFLISFYEKMQSDKGSIPDRFSAQQFSDYHSELNMSSLELGDSALYFCASRSTGASTDTQYFGPGTRLTVL.

The V and J genes are TRBV5-6 and TRBJ1-5, with D unclear. This CDR3 comprises 15 residues. Trimming cost V 1 base and J 5 bases, with 13 bases left between them. Germline CDR1 and CDR2: SGHDT and YYEEEE. The CDR3 sequence is CASSLFQLSYQPQHF. Here the CDR3 DNA reads TGTGCCAGCAGCTTGTTCCAACTGTCCTATCAGCCCCAGCATTTT.

The genes are TRBV6-5 and TRBJ2-3; 9 bases match TRBD2. The CDR3 sequence is 16 residues long. J was trimmed by 0 bases and V by 2 bases; bases with no gene match: 3. Per the germline V gene, CDR1 is MNHEY and CDR2 is SVGAGI. The CDR3 DNA is TGTGCCAGCAGTTACAAGCGGGGGGTCAGCACAGATACGCAGTATTTT. Protein: CASSYKRGVSTDTQYF.

The chain combines TRBV18 with TRBJ2-7; D unclear. V dropped 2 bases and J dropped 7 bases, with 15 bases sitting between them. Germline CDR1 is KGHSH and CDR2 is LQKENI. The CDR3 is made up of 14 amino acids. CDR3 DNA sequence: TGTGCCAGCTCACCATACTCGCGTCCTAGGGAGCAGTACTTC. It is translated as CASSPYSRPREQYF. The variable domain in full, completed from reference TRBV18 and TRBJ2-7, reads NAGVMQNPRHLVRRRGQEARLRCSPMKGHSHVYWYRQLPEEGLKFMVYLQKENIIDESGMPKERFSAEFPKEGPSILRIQQVVRGDSAAYFCASSPYSRPREQYFGPGTRLTVT.

V and J are TRBV4-1 and TRBJ2-5; the D gene is possibly TRBD2 (5 bases). Germline V gene lookup returns CDR1 MGHRA and CDR2 YSYEKL. The length of the CDR3 is 14 residues. V was trimmed by 0 bases and J by 5 bases, leaving 10 bases between them. In DNA form, the CDR3 reads TGCGCCAGCAGCCAAGAGGAGGTTTGGGAGACCCAGTACTTC. Translated: CASSQEEVWETQYF.

The chain is built from TRBV14 and TRBJ2-4; 7 positions agree with TRBD2. Per the germline V gene, CDR1 is SGHDN and CDR2 is FVKESK. The ends lost 1 base at V and 2 bases at J; junction bases unmatched: 5. The CDR3 sequence is 16 residues long. The CDR3: CASSQGAGEPKNIQYF. CDR3 in DNA: TGTGCCAGCAGCCAAGGTGCGGGGGAGCCCAAAAACATTCAGTACTTC.

The chain carries TRBV27 and TRBJ2-2; 10 nucleotides line up with TRBD2. The V gene's germline CDR1 is MNHEY and CDR2 SMNVEV (reference sequence). The CDR3 runs 16 residues. V was clipped by 2 bases and J by 6 bases; unmatched bases: 6. The CDR3, as DNA: TGTGCCAGCAGTTTACCCGGTAGCGGGAGGCCCGGGGAGCTGTTTTTT. It encodes CASSLPGSGRPGELFF.

The gene calls are TRBV7-8 and TRBJ2-1; TRBD2 aligns across 10 bases. CDR1 and CDR2 (germline): SGHVS, FQNEAQ. The CDR3 contains 17 residues. Trimming removed 0 bases from V and 2 bases from J; junction bases left unmatched: 4. CDR3 coding DNA: TGTGCCAGCAGCTTAGCCGGACTAGCGGCCACCTACAATGAGCAGTTCTTC. Translation gives CASSLAGLAATYNEQFF.

This clone showed up many times. The chain links TRBV2 to TRBJ1-6; 8 positions agree with TRBD1. This CDR3 comprises 12 residues. Germline V gene sequence: CDR1 SNHLY, CDR2 FYNNEI. Germline trimming cut 6 bases from V and 10 bases from J; bases unmatched to any gene: 2. CDR3 residues: CASRGTGSPLHF. The CDR3 DNA reads TGTGCCAGCAGGGGGACAGGCTCACCCCTCCACTTT.

The rearrangement uses TRBV28 and TRBJ1-1, with no clear D. Germline V CDR1 and CDR2: MDHEN, SYDVKM. The CDR3 sequence is 12 residues long. V lost 3 bases to trimming and J lost 8 bases, with 10 bases between them. The chain's CDR3 is CASSFRGREAFF. CDR3 DNA sequence: TGTGCCAGCAGTTTTAGAGGCAGAGAAGCTTTCTTT.

V usage is TRBV27 and J usage is TRBJ2-5; D gene uncertain. Trimming cost V 3 bases and J 5 bases, with 10 bases left between them. CDR3 size: 13 residues. CDR1 and CDR2 (germline): MNHEY, SMNVEV (reference sequence). The CDR3 coding sequence is TGTGCCAGCAGTTTTTCAAGATGGGAGACCCAGTACTTC. Protein: CASSFSRWETQYF.

The V and J genes are TRBV6-6 and TRBJ2-1, with D hard to call. Germline V lookup: CDR1 MNHNY, CDR2 SVGAGI (reference sequence). The germline V and J ends were trimmed by 0 bases and 8 bases, with 5 bases remaining between them. The CDR3 contains 12 residues. The CDR3 coding sequence is TGTGCCAGCAGTTACTCGTCCGATGAGCAGTTCTTC. Its protein product is CASSYSSDEQFF.

This chain connects TRBV7-2 to TRBJ2-1; 16 nucleotides agree with TRBD2. This CDR3 contains 19 residues. CDR1 and CDR2 from the germline V gene are SGHTA and FQGNSA. Trimming took 1 base from V and 0 from J; bases not matched to a gene: 3. This CDR3 is CASSLVGLAGGYSYNEQFF. The CDR3 region has the DNA TGTGCCAGCAGCTTAGTGGGACTAGCGGGGGGGTACTCCTACAATGAGCAGTTCTTC.